This T cell receptor (beta chain) was recovered during a study of regulatory T cells in long-lasting Graves disease. Findings of the study overall: Patients with persistent disease showed a bias toward TRBV28, TRBJ1-2 and TRBJ2-5.

Time point denoted: newly diagnosed GD, antithyroid drugs for less than 3 months. From RNA extracted from PBMCs, the TCR library was made. Sequencing libraries for TCR beta were prepared with iRepertoire HTBI primers and Arm-PCR of CDR3 regions. TCRdb analysed the multiplex PCR reads with MiXCR anew, one entry per CDR3 protein. The repertoire holds 350,000 to 450,000 distinct CDR3 sequences, with 16% as singletons. Germline CDR1 MNHNS, CDR2 SASEGT. The CDR3 extends over 15 amino acids. The V gene lost 3 bases and the J gene lost 5 bases, with 16 bases spanning the gap. With regard to this clonotype: The antigen is unknown.

The data also belong to a second study, concerning T cells in Graves' hyperthyroidism and ophthalmopathy.

The receptor's source is a man aged 40-55 years with Graves disease. The J gene is TRBJ2-5, the V gene TRBV6-1; possible D gene TRBD2, 6 bases. This material consisted of peripheral blood mononuclear cells (PBMCs), taken at new diagnosis, from a patient treated with antithyroid drugs. As DNA, the CDR3 is TGTGCCAGCAGTGACTCCTCGGGGACTTGGGAGACCCAGTACTTC. Translation gives CASSDSSGTWETQYF.